A single sample is the source of the 6 T cell receptor beta chains below, sequenced in a study of cytomegalovirus exposure and HLA in healthy donors. Use of 60 Vbeta and 13 Jbeta primers characterized the PCR. Sequencing was performed with immunoSEQ multiplex PCR; in TCRdb, only in-frame clones are kept and a portion is missing. This table has just over 200,000 clones, more than 75% appearing once. Sequenced sample: PBMCs. These receptors originate from a woman in her 40s in good health and CMV-seronegative.

CDR3 residues: CASSAVLRSDTQYF. The CDR3 DNA is TGCGCCAGCAGTGCGGTCTTAAGATCAGATACGCAGTATTTT. This chain links TRBV10-1 with TRBJ2-3; D remains ambiguous. This CDR3 contains 14 residues. V was shortened by 4 bases and J by 4 bases, with 12 bases between the two germline ends. The V gene's germline CDR1 is WNHNN and CDR2 SYGVQD (reference sequence).

The gene calls are TRBV5-4 and TRBJ1-1; D unclear. The V and J ends lost 2 bases and 2 bases respectively, with 7 bases between them. The CDR3 length is 13 residues. Germline loops: CDR1 SGHNT, CDR2 YYREEE (reference sequence). This CDR3 reads CASSFGGNTEAFF. The CDR3, as DNA: TGTGCCAGCAGCTTCGGAGGTAACACTGAAGCTTTCTTT.

The rearrangement joins TRBV5-5 to TRBJ2-3, with 8 bases fitting TRBD2. Germline loops: CDR1 SGHKS, CDR2 YYEKEE (reference sequence). This CDR3 is built from 16 residues. V lost 0 bases to trimming and J lost 0 bases; unmatched junction nucleotides: 3. The CDR3 nucleotides are TGTGCCAGCAGCTTGGGACTAGCGCTTAGCACAGATACGCAGTATTTT. It translates to CASSLGLALSTDTQYF. Supplemented by reference TRBV5-5 and TRBJ2-3, the full variable domain reads DAGVTQSPTHLIKTRGQQVTLRCSPISGHKSVSWYQQVLGQGPQFIFQYYEKEERGRGNFPDRFSARQFPNYSSELNVNALLLGDSALYLCASSLGLALSTDTQYFGPGTRLTVL.

The chain recombines TRBV30 with TRBJ1-1; no clear D. CDR1 is GTSNPN, CDR2 SVGIG, per germline (reference sequence). V dropped 0 bases and J dropped 1 base, with 6 bases sitting between them. The CDR3 extends over 13 amino acids. The CDR3 bases are TGTGCCTGGAGTGTACGGGAGAACACTGAAGCTTTCTTT. Its translation: CAWSVRENTEAFF.

The J gene is TRBJ1-1, the V gene TRBV27, with 9 positions matching TRBD1. The CDR3 spans 14 residues. From germline, CDR1 is MNHEY and CDR2 SMNVEV (reference sequence). The junction had 6 bases not matched to a gene; V was cut back by 2 bases and J by 8 bases. This chain's CDR3 is CASSLGQGPAEAFF. As DNA, the CDR3 is TGTGCCAGCAGTTTAGGACAGGGGCCCGCGGAAGCTTTCTTT.

This chain links TRBV6-6 with TRBJ1-2, with TRBD1 matching 7 bases. The junction had 13 bases not matched to a gene; V was cut back by 6 bases and J by 3 bases. Germline lookup yields CDR1 MNHNY and CDR2 SVGAGI (reference sequence). The CDR3 is 16 residues long. Here the CDR3 DNA reads TGTGCCAGCAGGAGCGCAACGACAGGGCTTCACTATGGCTACACCTTC. Amino acids: CASRSATTGLHYGYTF.